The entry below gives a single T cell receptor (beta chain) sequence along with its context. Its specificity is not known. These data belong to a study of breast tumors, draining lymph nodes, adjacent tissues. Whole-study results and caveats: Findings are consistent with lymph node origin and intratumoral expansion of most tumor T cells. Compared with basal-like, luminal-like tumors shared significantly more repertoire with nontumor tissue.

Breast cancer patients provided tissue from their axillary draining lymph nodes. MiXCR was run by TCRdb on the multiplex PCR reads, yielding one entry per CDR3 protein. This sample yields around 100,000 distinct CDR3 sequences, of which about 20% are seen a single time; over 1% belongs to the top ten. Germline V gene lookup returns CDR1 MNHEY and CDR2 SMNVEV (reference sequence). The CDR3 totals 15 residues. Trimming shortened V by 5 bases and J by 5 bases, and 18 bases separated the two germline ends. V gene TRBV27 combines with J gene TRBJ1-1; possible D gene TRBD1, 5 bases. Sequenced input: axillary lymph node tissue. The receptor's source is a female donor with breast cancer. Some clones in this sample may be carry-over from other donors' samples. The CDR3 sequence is CASSRAGTQGTEAFF. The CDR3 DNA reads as TGTGCCAGCAGTAGGGCTGGGACCCAGGGAACTGAAGCTTTCTTT.